This entry features one T cell receptor (beta chain) sequence. The CDR3 is 15 residues long. The V gene's germline CDR1 is LNHNV and CDR2 YYDKDF (reference sequence). V lost 1 base and J 0 bases, leaving 9 bases between the germline ends. These data come from a study of shared clonotypes between healthy human individuals. At the level of the study: Donors, aged 18 to 49, were a couple of women and three men.

Ten immunoSEQ deep assay plates were used to sequence the DNA of unsorted PBMCs. The repertoire was sequenced with immunoSEQ multiplex PCR; TCRdb's copy has only in-frame clones and lacks some. Altogether around 440,000 clones are present, approximately 77% being singletons, with the ten largest covering around 13%. The material sequenced was PBMCs. The sequence derives from a middle-aged woman in good health. Some clones in this sample may be carry-over from other donors' samples. This chain links TRBV15 with TRBJ1-1, with a tentative D call TRBD1 (5 bases). The CDR3 DNA sequence: TGTGCCACCAGCAGAGGGGACGGGGTGAACACTGAAGCTTTCTTT. Translating gives CATSRGDGVNTEAFF. Full variable domain (rest looked up from reference TRBV15 and TRBJ1-1): DAMVIQNPRYQVTQFGKPVTLSCSQTLNHNVMYWYQQKSSQAPKLLFHYYDKDFNNEADTPDNFQSRRPNTSFCFLDIRSPGLGDTAMYLCATSRGDGVNTEAFFGQGTRLTVV.